This T cell receptor beta chain was identified in a study of OX40 agonist ivuxolimab in advanced cancers. The V gene end was trimmed by 4 bases and the J gene end by 5 bases; junction bases not matched to a gene: 6. Germline assignment: CDR1 LNHDA and CDR2 SQIVND (reference sequence). The CDR3 runs 15 residues. Generated by immunoSEQ multiplex PCR, the TCRdb table keeps only in-frame clones and is missing some. The table records 60,000 to 70,000 clones, about 88% of them present only once. The chain is built from TRBV19 and TRBJ2-1; 9 positions agree with TRBD2. The clonotype originates from an adult with an advanced solid tumor such as melanoma, head and neck, liver or kidney cancer. The specimen was CD4+ or CD8+ T cells sorted from blood, collected in a trial of the OX40 agonist ivuxolimab. The CDR3 sequence is CASSRVAGVNNEQFF. CDR3 bases: TGTGCCAGTAGTAGAGTAGCGGGAGTCAACAATGAGCAGTTCTTC.